The TCR beta chain under discussion was sequenced for a study of CD8 T cells in ankylosing spondylitis. V was pared by 1 base and J by 5 bases, with 12 bases between. The CDR3 sequence is 13 residues long. CDR1 DFQATT and CDR2 SNEGSKA come from the germline V gene (reference sequence). This clonotype was counted many times. TCRdb passed the 5' RACE reads through MiXCR, listing each CDR3 protein once. This sample has 200,000 to 250,000 distinct CDR3 sequences, with 8% to 11% found just once. This TCR derives from a male donor with ankylosing spondylitis or in good health (not recorded which). The gene calls are TRBV20-1 and TRBJ2-7, with a tentative D call TRBD2 (5 bases). Sequencing was done on a sample of blood, either unsorted or a sorted T cell fraction (not recorded which). The CDR3 is CSARGLATDEQYF. CDR3 DNA: TGCAGTGCTAGAGGTCTAGCTACCGACGAGCAGTACTTC.